The next 8 T cell receptor beta chains were all read from a single sample in a study of read filtering for tumor transcriptome and immune sequencing. From about 400 ng of RNA, a library with molecular barcoded alpha/delta and beta/gamma adaptors was made. TCRdb redid the calling of the reads with MiXCR, one entry per CDR3 protein. The data show fewer than 50,000 distinct CDR3 sequences, around 15% seen once. What was sequenced was a population of CD138-negative cells sorted from bone marrow. These TCRs come from a donor at least 40 years old with multiple myeloma.

This clonotype was observed many times. The V and J genes are TRBV9 and TRBJ2-2; TRBD1 aligns across 8 bases. The CDR3 loop spans 16 amino acids. Trimming at V came to 2 bases and at J to 2 bases, leaving 5 bases not matched to a gene. From germline, CDR1 is SGDLS and CDR2 YYNGEE. The CDR3 DNA sequence: TGTGCCAGCAGCGTCAGGACAGGGTATAACACCGGGGAGCTGTTTTTT. It yields the protein CASSVRTGYNTGELFF.

The sample holds a few counts of this clonotype. The genes are TRBV5-1 and TRBJ2-1; D is unresolved. The CDR3 contains 14 residues. CDR1 is SGHRS, CDR2 YFSETQ, per germline. Trimming shortened V by 2 bases and J by 7 bases, and 13 bases separated the two germline ends. DNA for the CDR3: TGCGCCAGCAGCTTAGGTGCAGTGGGTAATGAGCAGTTCTTC. As protein: CASSLGAVGNEQFF.

This clonotype came up many times. The chain combines TRBV14 with TRBJ2-7; TRBD2 is a possible D gene (5 bases). This CDR3 contains 18 residues. Germline V gene lookup returns CDR1 SGHDN and CDR2 FVKESK. The V end lost 2 bases, the J end lost 0 bases, and 20 bases lay between the germline ends. The CDR3 is CASSQFHTRYTSSYEQYF. The CDR3 coding sequence is TGTGCCAGCAGCCAATTCCACACCAGGTACACTAGCTCCTACGAGCAGTACTTC.

This clonotype was seen ten or more times. The V call is TRBV5-1, the J call TRBJ2-1; no definite D call. V was cut by 0 bases and J by 6 bases, with 4 bases left in between. The CDR3 is 12 residues long. Germline CDR1 and CDR2: SGHRS and YFSETQ. CDR3 residues: CASSLDPNEQFF. CDR3 sequence (DNA): TGCGCCAGCAGCTTGGACCCCAATGAGCAGTTCTTC.

The chain joins TRBV20-1 to TRBJ2-2; D is perhaps TRBD1 or TRBD2 (9 bases each). V was cut by 2 bases and J by 7 bases, with 17 bases left in between. The germline V gene encodes CDR1 DFQATT and CDR2 SNEGSKA (reference sequence). The CDR3 has 15 amino acids. As DNA, the CDR3 is TGCAGTGCTAGATTTAGCGGGGGACAGGGCGGGGAGCTGTTTTTT. It yields the protein CSARFSGGQGGELFF.

About this clonotype: At one boundary the junction diverges from the germline segment, which might be a read error. The J gene is TRBJ2-2, the V gene TRBV20-1, with D maybe TRBD2 (5 bases). The CDR3 spans 14 residues. Germline lookup yields CDR1 DFQATT and CDR2 SNEGSKA (reference sequence). CDR3 nucleotide sequence: TGCAGCGCTAGGACGGGATTGAGCACCGGGGAGCTGTTTTTT. Amino acids: CSARTGLSTGELFF.

For this clonotype: This likely traces to a read error, being one base from a far larger clone. V is TRBV6-1 and J is TRBJ1-1; D is uncertain. CDR1 MNHNS and CDR2 SASEGT come from the germline V gene. Trimming took 5 bases from V and 2 from J, leaving 12 bases between them. The CDR3 spans 14 residues. The CDR3 DNA sequence: TGTGCCAGCAGTTACCGGTACCCCAACACTGAAGCTTTCTTT. It yields the protein CASSYRYPNTEAFF.

In regard to this clonotype: This likely stems from a read error, as it lies one base from a far larger clone. The chain couples TRBV6-6 to TRBJ2-7; D may be TRBD1 (5 bases). Germline V gene data show CDR1 as MNHNY and CDR2 as SVGAGI (reference sequence). The CDR3 has 16 amino acids. This chain's CDR3 is CASRSPDTGDIYGQYF. The CDR3 bases are TGTGCCAGCAGATCCCCTGACACAGGAGATATTTACGGGCAGTACTTC.